This entry concerns a single T cell receptor beta chain. Its antigen is not identified. This CDR3 spans 17 amino acids. CDR1 is SGHAT and CDR2 is FQNNGV in the germline V gene. The trim removed 3 bases at V and 0 bases at J, leaving 3 bases unmatched. This sample stems from a study of CD8 T cells in Susac syndrome. Points from the study as a whole: That the number of individuals in its TCR sequencing and HLA analysis was relatively small was acknowledged by the study.

Random hexamers served to reverse transcribe about 0.5 to 1 ug RNA. One entry per CDR3 protein results from TCRdb running MiXCR on the immunoSEQ multiplex PCR reads. The table lists about 83,000 distinct CDR3 sequences, 90% to 97% of them singletons. The chain recombines TRBV11-2 with TRBJ2-3, with TRBD2 matching over 13 bases. This receptor was obtained from a human donor with Susac syndrome. The sample was CD8+ T cells from PBMCs. CDR3 protein: CASSLRLAGGSTDTQYF. CDR3 in DNA: TGTGCCAGCAGCTTGAGACTAGCGGGAGGTAGCACAGATACGCAGTATTTT.